These T cell receptor beta chains were read from a single sample in a study of blood T cell repertoires in COVID-19. Sequenced by immunoSEQ multiplex PCR; TCRdb stores in-frame clones only, minus some. The data show 320,000 or so clones, 87% seen once. Sequencing was performed on PBMCs or T cells enriched from blood (not recorded which). All receptors derive from a woman aged 25 to 45 who had recovered from COVID-19. Each CDR3 is given without its conserved first and last residue. D genes are given only for firm matches.

v_gene: TRBV28; d_gene: -; CDR3aa: ASSASAGAKGYGYT
v_gene: TRBV28; d_gene: TRBD2; CDR3aa: ASRALAGDRTDTQY
v_gene: TRBV11-2; d_gene: TRBD1; CDR3aa: ASSVTGGDSPLH
v_gene: TRBV5-6; d_gene: -; CDR3aa: ASSFPTSGNTIY
v_gene: TRBV9; d_gene: TRBD1; CDR3aa: ASSSQGARIVDTQY
v_gene: TRBV5-8; d_gene: -; CDR3aa: ASNPRVGEQY
v_gene: TRBV7-9; d_gene: -; CDR3aa: ASSFDLLYTDTQY
v_gene: TRBV15; d_gene: -; CDR3aa: ATRGEGYEQY
v_gene: TRBV2; d_gene: -; CDR3aa: ASARDFNSPLH
v_gene: TRBV7-2; d_gene: TRBD1; CDR3aa: ASSSAGTGLHAQF
v_gene: TRBV6-5; d_gene: -; CDR3aa: ASSYSGAGEETQY
v_gene: TRBV28; d_gene: -; CDR3aa: ASSSGQGWAEAF
v_gene: TRBV3-1/TRBV3-2; d_gene: -; CDR3aa: ASSRGVNNLEEKLF
v_gene: TRBV7-6; d_gene: TRBD2; CDR3aa: ASSLTSGGLNEQF
v_gene: TRBV28; d_gene: TRBD1; CDR3aa: ASSSTGGGGEAF
v_gene: TRBV19; d_gene: TRBD1; CDR3aa: ASSLSHRDRGKNIQY
v_gene: TRBV13; d_gene: -; CDR3aa: ASSVSGTGHNEQF
v_gene: TRBV27; d_gene: TRBD1; CDR3aa: ASSPGTGVQETQY
v_gene: TRBV13; d_gene: TRBD1; CDR3aa: ASSLWTGGSYNSPLH
v_gene: TRBV18; d_gene: -; CDR3aa: ASSPLQDTNTEAF
v_gene: TRBV5-1; d_gene: -; CDR3aa: ASSKTGLNEKLF
v_gene: TRBV20-1; d_gene: -; CDR3aa: SARPGETQY
v_gene: TRBV6-1; d_gene: -; CDR3aa: ASSAGSDYPYNSPLH
v_gene: TRBV24-1; d_gene: -; CDR3aa: ATSDRQAQPQH
v_gene: TRBV4-1; d_gene: TRBD1; CDR3aa: ASSQVLLDRGEIEKLF
v_gene: TRBV27; d_gene: TRBD1; CDR3aa: ASSRQGEETQY
v_gene: TRBV5-5; d_gene: -; CDR3aa: ASSYLHQGNTEAF
v_gene: TRBV2; d_gene: TRBD1; CDR3aa: ASSDGTGWGEQY
v_gene: TRBV2; d_gene: TRBD1; CDR3aa: ASSVPGQGAEETQY
v_gene: TRBV10-1; d_gene: TRBD1; CDR3aa: ASSDWGQSDEQF
v_gene: TRBV7-6; d_gene: TRBD1; CDR3aa: ASSLEVSTGGNEQF
v_gene: TRBV5-1; d_gene: -; CDR3aa: ASSSTANTEAF
v_gene: TRBV5-1; d_gene: -; CDR3aa: ASSLMAGEDGYT
v_gene: TRBV5-1; d_gene: -; CDR3aa: ASSLGQNSGNTIY
v_gene: TRBV7-9; d_gene: -; CDR3aa: ASTWSGAEQF
v_gene: TRBV5-1; d_gene: TRBD1; CDR3aa: ASSPPGQGDTEAF
v_gene: TRBV11-2; d_gene: -; CDR3aa: ASSSPGGEKLF
v_gene: TRBV7-2; d_gene: -; CDR3aa: ASSSLGSNQPQH
v_gene: TRBV7-8; d_gene: -; CDR3aa: ASSPMLAGNYGYT
v_gene: TRBV10-3; d_gene: TRBD1; CDR3aa: AIREGQKEAF
v_gene: TRBV6-1; d_gene: TRBD2; CDR3aa: ASSDNAAGASTDTQY
v_gene: TRBV19; d_gene: -; CDR3aa: ASSIDNSGNTIY
v_gene: TRBV7-8; d_gene: -; CDR3aa: ASSSYGATNEKLF
v_gene: TRBV19; d_gene: TRBD1; CDR3aa: ATSTGGSTNEKLF
v_gene: TRBV6-2/TRBV6-3; d_gene: TRBD1; CDR3aa: ASSVLRTGGFTLH